This is a list of T cell receptor beta chains from one sample in a study of CD8 T cells in Susac syndrome. TCRdb re-derived calls from the immunoSEQ multiplex PCR reads in MiXCR, one entry per CDR3 protein. The table records some 150,000 distinct CDR3 sequences, about 95% of them present only once. Sequenced: CD8+ T cells from PBMCs. Receptors were obtained from a human donor with multiple sclerosis. The CDR3 runs from the conserved cysteine through the conserved F or W. Fields, in order: J gene, clone size, V gene, D gene, CDR3 protein, CDR3 DNA. The D gene is left open where the match is weak. Clone size is stated in some rows and not others, as once, few, many or a class when expanded.

j_gene: TRBJ2-2; abundance: NA; v_gene: TRBV27; d_gene: NA; CDR3aa: CASSLGRTANTGELFF; CDR3nt: TGTGCCAGCAGTTTAGGGAGGACGGCGAACACCGGGGAGCTGTTTTTT
j_gene: TRBJ2-5; abundance: NA; v_gene: TRBV5-1; d_gene: NA; CDR3aa: CASSPAGRETQYF; CDR3nt: TGCGCCAGCAGCCCCGCGGGGAGGGAGACCCAGTACTTC
j_gene: TRBJ1-2; abundance: NA; v_gene: TRBV3-1; d_gene: NA; CDR3aa: CASSQGWNYGYTF; CDR3nt: TGTGCCAGCAGCCAGGGGTGGAACTATGGCTACACCTTC
j_gene: TRBJ2-1; abundance: NA; v_gene: TRBV12-3/TRBV12-4; d_gene: TRBD1; CDR3aa: CASSPYRGSYNEQFF; CDR3nt: TGTGCCAGCAGTCCGTACAGGGGTTCCTACAATGAGCAGTTCTTC
j_gene: TRBJ1-1; abundance: NA; v_gene: TRBV3-1; d_gene: NA; CDR3aa: CASRGLSMNTEAFF; CDR3nt: TGTGCCAGCAGAGGACTTTCCATGAACACTGAAGCTTTCTTT
j_gene: TRBJ2-1; abundance: NA; v_gene: TRBV5-1; d_gene: NA; CDR3aa: CASSLVGPYNEQFF; CDR3nt: TGCGCCAGCAGCCTAGTGGGGCCCTACAATGAGCAGTTCTTC
j_gene: TRBJ2-5; abundance: NA; v_gene: TRBV30; d_gene: TRBD1; CDR3aa: CAWRRDRDRGLQETQYF; CDR3nt: TGTGCCTGGAGGCGGGATCGGGACAGGGGACTCCAAGAGACCCAGTACTTC
j_gene: TRBJ2-1; abundance: NA; v_gene: TRBV3-1; d_gene: TRBD2; CDR3aa: CASRGLEGKFF; CDR3nt: TGTGCCAGCAGGGGACTAGAAGGGAAGTTCTTC
j_gene: TRBJ2-5; abundance: NA; v_gene: TRBV6-5; d_gene: TRBD1; CDR3aa: CASSNNPRDRIQETQYF; CDR3nt: TGTGCCAGCAGTAACAATCCCCGGGACAGAATTCAAGAGACCCAGTACTTC
j_gene: TRBJ2-1; abundance: NA; v_gene: TRBV6-1; d_gene: NA; CDR3aa: CASSEETGNINEQFF; CDR3nt: TGTGCCAGCAGTGAAGAGACAGGTAATATCAATGAGCAGTTCTTC
j_gene: TRBJ2-7; abundance: NA; v_gene: TRBV27; d_gene: NA; CDR3aa: CASSLNSDGRQYF; CDR3nt: TGTGCCAGCAGTTTAAACAGTGACGGGAGGCAGTACTTC
j_gene: TRBJ2-7; abundance: NA; v_gene: TRBV7-9; d_gene: TRBD2; CDR3aa: CASSSPIAGGRWGYYEQYF; CDR3nt: TGTGCCAGCAGCTCTCCCATAGCGGGGGGCCGCTGGGGGTACTACGAGCAGTACTTC
j_gene: TRBJ2-1; abundance: NA; v_gene: TRBV5-4; d_gene: NA; CDR3aa: CASSIPLPGTDNEQFF; CDR3nt: TGTGCCAGCAGCATACCGTTGCCGGGGACGGACAATGAGCAGTTCTTC
j_gene: TRBJ1-2; abundance: once; v_gene: TRBV12-3/TRBV12-4; d_gene: NA; CDR3aa: CASSPGQLPGYTF; CDR3nt: TGTGCCAGCAGTCCCGGACAACTGCCGGGCTACACCTTC
j_gene: TRBJ1-1; abundance: NA; v_gene: TRBV29-1; d_gene: NA; CDR3aa: CSVRVMNTEAFF; CDR3nt: TGCAGCGTCAGAGTAATGAACACTGAAGCTTTCTTT
j_gene: TRBJ2-5; abundance: NA; v_gene: TRBV6-5; d_gene: TRBD1; CDR3aa: CASRTGTGQETQYF; CDR3nt: TGTGCCAGCAGAACCGGGACAGGACAAGAGACCCAGTACTTC
j_gene: TRBJ2-3; abundance: NA; v_gene: TRBV6-2/TRBV6-3; d_gene: NA; CDR3aa: CASSPPGLADTQYF; CDR3nt: TGTGCCAGCAGTCCGCCGGGGTTGGCAGATACGCAGTATTTT
j_gene: TRBJ1-1; abundance: NA; v_gene: TRBV29-1; d_gene: NA; CDR3aa: CSVVGAFF; CDR3nt: TGCAGCGTTGTCGGTGCTTTCTTT
j_gene: TRBJ2-2; abundance: NA; v_gene: TRBV29-1; d_gene: NA; CDR3aa: CSVVGVDTGELFF; CDR3nt: TGCAGCGTTGTAGGGGTGGACACCGGGGAGCTGTTTTTT
j_gene: TRBJ1-6; abundance: NA; v_gene: TRBV5-1; d_gene: TRBD1; CDR3aa: CASSQGQGSPLHF; CDR3nt: TGCGCCAGCAGCCAGGGACAGGGTTCACCCCTCCACTTT
j_gene: TRBJ1-2; abundance: NA; v_gene: TRBV10-3; d_gene: NA; CDR3aa: CAIRDGMTNYGYTF; CDR3nt: TGTGCCATCCGCGACGGGATGACTAACTATGGCTACACCTTC
j_gene: TRBJ1-5; abundance: NA; v_gene: TRBV30; d_gene: NA; CDR3aa: CAWSVQGFPNQPQHF; CDR3nt: TGTGCCTGGAGTGTACAGGGTTTCCCGAACCAGCCCCAGCATTTT
j_gene: TRBJ1-2; abundance: NA; v_gene: TRBV27; d_gene: NA; CDR3aa: CASSYMNNYGYTF; CDR3nt: TGTGCCAGCAGTTACATGAATAACTATGGCTACACCTTC
j_gene: TRBJ1-1; abundance: NA; v_gene: TRBV2; d_gene: NA; CDR3aa: CASSESGVRTEAFF; CDR3nt: TGTGCCAGCAGTGAATCGGGGGTAAGGACTGAAGCTTTCTTT
j_gene: TRBJ2-5; abundance: NA; v_gene: TRBV29-1; d_gene: NA; CDR3aa: CSVEGLERRKTQYF; CDR3nt: TGCAGCGTTGAGGGACTTGAGAGGAGGAAGACCCAGTACTTC
j_gene: TRBJ1-5; abundance: NA; v_gene: TRBV20-1; d_gene: NA; CDR3aa: CSARDTGGQPQHF; CDR3nt: TGCAGTGCTAGAGATACGGGGGGTCAGCCCCAGCATTTT
j_gene: TRBJ2-3; abundance: NA; v_gene: TRBV9; d_gene: NA; CDR3aa: CASSVAGQRGDTQYF; CDR3nt: TGTGCCAGCAGCGTAGCGGGGCAGAGGGGAGATACGCAGTATTTT
j_gene: TRBJ1-1; abundance: NA; v_gene: TRBV25-1; d_gene: NA; CDR3aa: CASSDPERNTEAFF; CDR3nt: TGTGCCAGCAGTGACCCTGAGCGGAACACTGAAGCTTTCTTT
j_gene: TRBJ2-1; abundance: NA; v_gene: TRBV27; d_gene: TRBD2; CDR3aa: CASLPVGSGGTYNEQFF; CDR3nt: TGTGCCAGCCTTCCCGTAGGTAGCGGGGGTACCTACAATGAGCAGTTCTTC
j_gene: TRBJ2-1; abundance: NA; v_gene: TRBV5-6; d_gene: NA; CDR3aa: CASSPSVDEQFF; CDR3nt: TGTGCCAGCAGCCCTTCTGTGGATGAGCAGTTCTTC
j_gene: TRBJ1-2; abundance: NA; v_gene: TRBV29-1; d_gene: TRBD1; CDR3aa: CSVYQGAQGYTF; CDR3nt: TGCAGCGTCTACCAGGGGGCGCAGGGCTACACCTTC
j_gene: TRBJ2-1; abundance: NA; v_gene: TRBV20-1; d_gene: NA; CDR3aa: CSARGGNPKQFF; CDR3nt: TGCAGTGCTAGAGGAGGGAACCCAAAGCAGTTCTTC